A selection of T cell receptor beta chains follows, all from one sample in a study of cytomegalovirus exposure and HLA in healthy donors. Here immunoSEQ multiplex PCR was the method, and the copy in TCRdb shows in-frame clones only, minus some. Among 77,000 or so clones, roughly 82% were seen once, and the ten largest hold approximately 17%. Sequencing was performed on PBMCs. These receptors were obtained from an older man in good health and CMV-seropositive. Both conserved end residues are part of each CDR3. The order of the fields is J gene, V gene, clone size, D gene, CDR3 DNA, CDR3 protein. The D gene is left open where the match is weak. Clone size, where shown, is once, few, many, or a class for clones that have expanded.

TRBJ2-1 | TRBV7-2 | . | . | TGTGCCAGCAGCTTAGGCGGGACTTGGAATGAGCAGTTCTTC | CASSLGGTWNEQFF
TRBJ2-1 | TRBV27 | . | . | TGTGCCAGCAGTCTAAGGACACAATACAATGAGCAGTTCTTC | CASSLRTQYNEQFF
TRBJ2-3 | TRBV9 | . | TRBD2 | TGTGCCAGCAGCCCACGGACTAGCCCAGATACGCAGTATTTT | CASSPRTSPDTQYF
TRBJ2-7 | TRBV5-1 | . | TRBD1 | TGCGCCAGCAGCGAGAACAGGGGGCCTAGCTCCTACGAGCAGTACTTC | CASSENRGPSSYEQYF
TRBJ1-2 | TRBV6-7 | . | TRBD1 | TGTGCCAGCAGTTACACGGGACAGGGGGCTCTTGGCTACACCTTC | CASSYTGQGALGYTF
TRBJ2-7 | TRBV29-1 | few | TRBD2 | TGCAGCGTTGTAGCGGGAGACGGCGAGCAGTACTTC | CSVVAGDGEQYF
TRBJ2-2 | TRBV7-6 | . | . | TGTGCCAGCAGCGGCCAAACAGGAACCGGGGAGCTGTTTTTT | CASSGQTGTGELFF
TRBJ2-7 | TRBV7-6 | . | TRBD2 | TGTGCCAGCAGCCCCGGACTAGCGGCCTACGAGCAGTACTTC | CASSPGLAAYEQYF
TRBJ1-6 | TRBV6-1 | . | . | TGTGCCAGCAGTGAATCCTATGATTCACCCCTCCACTTT | CASSESYDSPLHF
TRBJ2-7 | TRBV5-5 | . | . | TGTGCCAGCAGCTTGGCCGATGACTACCTCTACGAGCAGTACTTC | CASSLADDYLYEQYF
TRBJ2-1 | TRBV27 | . | . | TGTGCCAGCAAGCTCCTCTCGACAGGTTTTGGTGAGCAGTTCTTC | CASKLLSTGFGEQFF
TRBJ2-5 | TRBV5-3 | . | TRBD2 | TGTGCCAGAAGTAGGCTAGCGGGGGGGCAGCAGTACTTC | CARSRLAGGQQYF
TRBJ2-3 | TRBV7-8 | . | . | TGTGCCAGCAGTCCGGGGCAGGGGAGTCAAGATACGCAGTATTTT | CASSPGQGSQDTQYF
TRBJ2-3 | TRBV6-4 | . | TRBD1 | TGTGCCAGCAGTGGGGAGACAGGGCCCACAGATACGCAGTATTTT | CASSGETGPTDTQYF
TRBJ1-5 | TRBV28 | . | . | TGTGCCAGCAGTCGTGACAAGAATCAGCCCCAGCATTTT | CASSRDKNQPQHF
TRBJ1-2 | TRBV5-5 | . | . | TGTGCCAGCAGCTTTTTGTCACTCAATGGCTACACCTTC | CASSFLSLNGYTF
TRBJ2-7 | TRBV7-8 | few | . | TGTGCCAGCAGAGGCAGGCAGCTCGAGCAGTACTTC | CASRGRQLEQYF
TRBJ2-5 | TRBV7-3 | . | . | TGTGCCAGCAGCTCGTTCGGGGGCCCAGGGGGCCAGTACTTC | CASSSFGGPGGQYF
TRBJ2-5 | TRBV18 | . | . | TGTGCCAGCTCACCGACGACAGTAAGACAAGAGACCCAGTACTTC | CASSPTTVRQETQYF
TRBJ2-2 | TRBV7-9 | . | . | TGTGCCAGCAGCAACCCGGGGACATCGAGGACCGGGGAGCTGTTTTTT | CASSNPGTSRTGELFF
TRBJ2-3 | TRBV7-9 | . | TRBD2 | TGTGCCAGCAGCGCGACGACTAGCGAAAGCACAGATACGCAGTATTTT | CASSATTSESTDTQYF
TRBJ2-7 | TRBV4-2 | . | TRBD1 | TGTGCCAGCAGCCCTCGGGACAGGGTAGGCCACGAGCAGTACTTC | CASSPRDRVGHEQYF
TRBJ1-1 | TRBV7-9 | . | . | TGTGCCAGCAGCTTAACAGGGACCAACACTGAAGCTTTCTTT | CASSLTGTNTEAFF
TRBJ2-1 | TRBV4-3 | . | TRBD2 | TGCGCCAGCAGCCAAGTATTAGGGCTAGCGGGGGGGGAGCAGTTCTTC | CASSQVLGLAGGEQFF
TRBJ2-2 | TRBV28 | . | . | TGTGCCAGCAGTGCCGCCTCTACTCACCATACCGGGGAGCTGTTTTTT | CASSAASTHHTGELFF
TRBJ2-5 | TRBV20-1 | . | . | TGCAGTGCTAGGGTTGCGGAGACCCAGTACTTC | CSARVAETQYF
TRBJ2-2 | TRBV7-6 | . | . | TGTGCCAGCAGCTTGCTTACACAGAGCACCGGGGAGCTGTTTTTT | CASSLLTQSTGELFF